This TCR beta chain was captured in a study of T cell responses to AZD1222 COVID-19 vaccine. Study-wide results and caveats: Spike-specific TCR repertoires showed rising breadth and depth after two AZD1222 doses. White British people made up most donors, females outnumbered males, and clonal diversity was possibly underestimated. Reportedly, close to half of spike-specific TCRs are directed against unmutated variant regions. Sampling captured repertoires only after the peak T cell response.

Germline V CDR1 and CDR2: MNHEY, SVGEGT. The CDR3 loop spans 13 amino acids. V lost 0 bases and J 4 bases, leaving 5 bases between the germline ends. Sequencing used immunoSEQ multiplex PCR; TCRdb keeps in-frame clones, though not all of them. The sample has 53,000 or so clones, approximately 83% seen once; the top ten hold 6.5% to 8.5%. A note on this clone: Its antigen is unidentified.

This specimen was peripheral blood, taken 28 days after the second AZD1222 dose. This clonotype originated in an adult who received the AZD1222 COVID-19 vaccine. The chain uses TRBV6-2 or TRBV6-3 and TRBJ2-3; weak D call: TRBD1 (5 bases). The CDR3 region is CASSYSRADTQYF. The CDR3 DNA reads TGTGCCAGCAGTTACTCCAGGGCAGATACGCAGTATTTT.